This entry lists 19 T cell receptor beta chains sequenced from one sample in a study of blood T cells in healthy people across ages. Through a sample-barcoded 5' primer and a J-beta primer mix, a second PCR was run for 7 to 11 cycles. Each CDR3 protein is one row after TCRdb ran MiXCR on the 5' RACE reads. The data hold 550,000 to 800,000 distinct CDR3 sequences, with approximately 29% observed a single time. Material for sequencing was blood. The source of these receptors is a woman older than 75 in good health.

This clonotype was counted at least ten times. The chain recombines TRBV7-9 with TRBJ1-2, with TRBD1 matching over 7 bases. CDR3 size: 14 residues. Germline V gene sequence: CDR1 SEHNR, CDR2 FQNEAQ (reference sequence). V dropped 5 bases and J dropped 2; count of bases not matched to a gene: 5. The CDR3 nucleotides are TGTGCCAGCAGCGCCACAGGGGTCAACTATGGCTACACCTTC. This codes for CASSATGVNYGYTF. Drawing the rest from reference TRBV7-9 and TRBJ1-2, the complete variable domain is DTGVSQNPRHKITKRGQNVTFRCDPISEHNRLYWYRQTLGQGPEFLTYFQNEAQLEKSRLLSDRFSAERPKGSFSTLEIQRTEQGDSAMYLCASSATGVNYGYTFGSGTRLTVV.

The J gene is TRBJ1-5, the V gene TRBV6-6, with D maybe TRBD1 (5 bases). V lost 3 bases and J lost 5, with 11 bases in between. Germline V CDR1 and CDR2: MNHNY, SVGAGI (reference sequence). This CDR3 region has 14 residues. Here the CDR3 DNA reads TGTGCCAGCAGTTATCCAGGGCACGATCAGCCCCAGCATTTT. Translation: CASSYPGHDQPQHF.

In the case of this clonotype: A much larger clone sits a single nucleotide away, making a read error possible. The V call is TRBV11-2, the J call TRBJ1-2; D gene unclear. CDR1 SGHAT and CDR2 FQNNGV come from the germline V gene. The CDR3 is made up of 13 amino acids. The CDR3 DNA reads TGTGCCAGCAGCATAGACGGGGACTATGGCTACACCTTC. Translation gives CASSIDGDYGYTF.

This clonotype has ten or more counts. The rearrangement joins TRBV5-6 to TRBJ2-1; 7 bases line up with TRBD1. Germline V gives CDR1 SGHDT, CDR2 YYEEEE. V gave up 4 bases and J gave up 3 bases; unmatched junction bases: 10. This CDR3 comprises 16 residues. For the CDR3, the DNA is TGTGCCAGCAGCCCTTCAGTACGGACAGGCTACAATGAGCAGTTCTTC. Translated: CASSPSVRTGYNEQFF.

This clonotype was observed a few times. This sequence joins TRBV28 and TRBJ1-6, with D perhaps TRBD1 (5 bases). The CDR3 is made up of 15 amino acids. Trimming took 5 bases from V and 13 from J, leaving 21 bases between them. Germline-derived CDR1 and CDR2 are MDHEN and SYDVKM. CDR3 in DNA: TGTGCCAGCAGTCTTCCTGGGACGGCGAATCGGCCCCTCCACTTT. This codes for CASSLPGTANRPLHF.

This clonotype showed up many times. In DNA form, the CDR3 reads TGTGCCAGCAGCGTCACAAACTACGAGCAGTACTTC. Amino acids: CASSVTNYEQYF. J is TRBJ2-7 and V is TRBV7-2; D call uncertain. The germline CDR1 and CDR2 sequences are SGHTA and FQGNSA. Trimming cost V 5 bases and J 3 bases, with 8 bases left between them. The CDR3 spans 12 residues.

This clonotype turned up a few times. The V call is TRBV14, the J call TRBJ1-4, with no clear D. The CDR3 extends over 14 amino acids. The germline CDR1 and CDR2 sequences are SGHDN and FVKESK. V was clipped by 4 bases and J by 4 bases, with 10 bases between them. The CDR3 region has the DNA TGTGCCAGCAGCCCAGCCTGGAGTAATGAAAAACTGTTTTTT. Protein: CASSPAWSNEKLFF.

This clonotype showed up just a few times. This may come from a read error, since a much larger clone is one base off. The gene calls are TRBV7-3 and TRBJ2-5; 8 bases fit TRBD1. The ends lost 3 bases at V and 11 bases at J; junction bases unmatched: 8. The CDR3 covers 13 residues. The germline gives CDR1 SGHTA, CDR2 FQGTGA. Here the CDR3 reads CASSFQTGGEQYF. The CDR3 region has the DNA TGTGCCAGCAGCTTCCAAACAGGGGGTGAGCAGTACTTC.

This chain's CDR3 is CASSQAGQYYGYTF. The CDR3 DNA follows: TGTGCCAGCAGCCAAGCGGGACAGTACTATGGCTACACCTTC. The chain has TRBV14 and TRBJ1-2; TRBD1 aligns across 7 bases. The V gene end was trimmed by 1 base and the J gene end by 3 bases; junction bases not matched to a gene: 2. The CDR3 contains 14 residues. Germline values: CDR1 SGHDN, CDR2 FVKESK.

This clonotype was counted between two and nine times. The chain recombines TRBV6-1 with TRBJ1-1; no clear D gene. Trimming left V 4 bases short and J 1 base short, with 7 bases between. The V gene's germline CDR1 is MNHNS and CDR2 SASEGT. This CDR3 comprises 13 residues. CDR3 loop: CASSGRRNTEAFF. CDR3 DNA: TGTGCCAGCAGTGGTAGGAGGAACACTGAAGCTTTCTTT.

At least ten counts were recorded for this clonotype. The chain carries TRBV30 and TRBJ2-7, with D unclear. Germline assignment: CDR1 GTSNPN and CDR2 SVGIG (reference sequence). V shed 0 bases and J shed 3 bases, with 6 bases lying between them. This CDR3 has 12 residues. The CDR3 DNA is TGTGCCTGGAGTGTAGAAGTCTACGAGCAGTACTTC. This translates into CAWSVEVYEQYF.

The CDR3 reads CASSQDWEDIQYF. The CDR3 nucleotides are TGTGCCAGCAGCCAAGATTGGGAGGACATTCAGTACTTC. The chain employs TRBV3-1 and TRBJ2-4; the D gene is possibly TRBD2 (6 bases). The CDR3 extends over 13 amino acids. V lost 0 bases, J lost 8 bases, and 8 bases lay in between. Germline V lookup: CDR1 LGHDT, CDR2 YNNKEL (reference sequence).

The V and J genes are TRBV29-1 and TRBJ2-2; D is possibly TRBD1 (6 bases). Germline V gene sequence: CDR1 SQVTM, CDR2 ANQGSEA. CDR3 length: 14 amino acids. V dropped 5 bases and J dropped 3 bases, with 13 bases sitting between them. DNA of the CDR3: TGCAGCGTTCTTGGGGGCGCCTACACCGGGGAGCTGTTTTTT. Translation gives CSVLGGAYTGELFF.

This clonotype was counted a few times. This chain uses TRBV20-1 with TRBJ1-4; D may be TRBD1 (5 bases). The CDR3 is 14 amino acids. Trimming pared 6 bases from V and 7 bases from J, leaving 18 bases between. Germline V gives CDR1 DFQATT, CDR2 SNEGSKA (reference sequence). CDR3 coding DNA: TGCAGTGCCGAAGCCCAGGGTGAGGGTGAAAAACTGTTTTTT. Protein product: CSAEAQGEGEKLFF.

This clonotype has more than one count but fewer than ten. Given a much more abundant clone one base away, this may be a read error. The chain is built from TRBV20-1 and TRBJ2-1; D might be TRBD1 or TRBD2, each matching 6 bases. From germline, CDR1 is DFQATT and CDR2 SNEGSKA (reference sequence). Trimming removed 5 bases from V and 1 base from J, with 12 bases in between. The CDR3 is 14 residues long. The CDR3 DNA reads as TGCAGTGCTGGAGGGGGGCGTTCCTACAATGAGCAGTTCTTC. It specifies CSAGGGRSYNEQFF.

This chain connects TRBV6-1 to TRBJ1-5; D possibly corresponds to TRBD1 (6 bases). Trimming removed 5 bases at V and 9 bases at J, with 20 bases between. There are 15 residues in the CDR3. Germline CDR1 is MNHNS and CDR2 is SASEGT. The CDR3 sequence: CASSTLTGTPGPQHF. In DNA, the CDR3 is TGTGCCAGCAGTACGCTAACAGGGACCCCGGGGCCCCAGCATTTT.

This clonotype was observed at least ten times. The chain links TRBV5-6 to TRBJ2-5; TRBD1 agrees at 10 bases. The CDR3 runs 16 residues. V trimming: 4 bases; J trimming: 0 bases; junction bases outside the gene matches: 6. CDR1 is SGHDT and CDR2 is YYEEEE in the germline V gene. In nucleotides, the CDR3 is TGTGCCAGCAGCGGGGAGGGACAGGGGTACCAAGAGACCCAGTACTTC. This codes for CASSGEGQGYQETQYF. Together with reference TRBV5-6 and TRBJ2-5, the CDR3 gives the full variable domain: DAGVTQSPTHLIKTRGQQVTLRCSPKSGHDTVSWYQQALGQGPQFIFQYYEEEERQRGNFPDRFSGHQFPNYSSELNVNALLLGDSALYLCASSGEGQGYQETQYFGPGTRLLVL.

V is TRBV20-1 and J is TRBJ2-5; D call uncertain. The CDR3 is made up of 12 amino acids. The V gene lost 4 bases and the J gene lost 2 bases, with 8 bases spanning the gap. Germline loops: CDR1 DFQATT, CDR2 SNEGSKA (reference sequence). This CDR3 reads CSATGRQETQYF. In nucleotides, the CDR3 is TGCAGTGCTACTGGACGGCAAGAGACCCAGTACTTC.

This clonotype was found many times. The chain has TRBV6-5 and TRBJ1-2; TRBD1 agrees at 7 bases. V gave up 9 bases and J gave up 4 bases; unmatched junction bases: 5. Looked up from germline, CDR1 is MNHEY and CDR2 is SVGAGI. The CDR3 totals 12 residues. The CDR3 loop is CASLDRAYGYTF. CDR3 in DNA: TGTGCCAGTCTTGACAGGGCCTATGGCTACACCTTC.